This TCR beta chain appears in the sequencing data of a study of T-cell reconstitution after alpha-beta-depleted transplantation in children. General study findings and limits: When one year had passed after transplant, most T-cell counts and diversity came from newly produced T cells. Diversity of TCRbeta at day 60 was high in some patients, arising from surviving recipient T cells and thymic progenitors. It was reported that alpha-beta T cells came from several hundred expanded graft clones (about two months after transplant).

V gave up 5 bases and J gave up 2 bases; unmatched junction bases: 6. CDR1 is SEHNR and CDR2 is FQNEAQ in the germline V gene (reference sequence). CDR3 size: 14 residues. The TCRbeta library incorporated unique molecular identifiers. TCRdb used MiXCR to reprocess the PCR reads, holding one entry per CDR3 protein. Seen here are more than 100,000 distinct CDR3 sequences, roughly 23% observed once, and the top ten hold over 9.5%. On this clonotype itself: Its antigen remains unidentified.

The sample in question was PBMCs, mostly from graft donor cells, obtained 180 days after TCRalphabeta/CD19-depleted stem cell transplant. The source of this sequence is a male patient aged 2-10 years who had a stem cell transplant for chronic granulomatous disease, so the T cells may come from the graft donor. V usage is TRBV7-9 and J usage is TRBJ2-7; TRBD2 matches 7 bases. As DNA, the CDR3 is TGTGCCAGCAGCGTATCTAGCGGCCCCTACGAGCAGTACTTC. As protein: CASSVSSGPYEQYF. Together with reference TRBV7-9 and TRBJ2-7, the CDR3 gives the full variable domain: DTGVSQNPRHKITKRGQNVTFRCDPISEHNRLYWYRQTLGQGPEFLTYFQNEAQLEKSRLLSDRFSAERPKGSFSTLEIQRTEQGDSAMYLCASSVSSGPYEQYFGPGTRLTVT.